The T cell receptor beta chain described here comes from a study of OX40 agonist ivuxolimab in advanced cancers. General notes on the study: Ivuxolimab, which targeted the costimulatory receptor OX40 (CD134), was an agonistic, fully human IgG2 monoclonal antibody. Intravenous ivuxolimab was administered to patients every 2 weeks at six dose levels: 0.01, 0.1, 0.3, 1.5, 3 and 10 mg/kg. Of the roughly 52 patients in dose escalation, some 20 had hepatocellular carcinoma, some 15 had melanoma, 9 had renal cell carcinoma and 9 had head and neck cancer. A male proportion of under 85% and a mean age of approximately 58 years, ranging from 23 to 79, were recorded for the dose-escalation cohort. Patients were allowed to have had prior anti-PD-1, anti-PD-L1 or anti-CTLA-4 therapy, and approximately 40% of the dose-escalation patients had previously received checkpoint inhibitors. Partial responses occurred in three dose-escalation patients: two with cutaneous melanoma and one with hepatocellular carcinoma. The point of sequencing TCRbeta in the periphery was to test whether ivuxolimab changed TCR sequence diversity and drove clonal T-cell expansion. The paper covers the monotherapy dose-escalation part of the phase I ivuxolimab trial, which included N ≈ 52 patients. What the work shows at the level of the full study, not this receptor alone: In partial responders in the 0.1-3.0 mg/kg groups, normalized peripheral clonal expansion was found to be among the lowest, especially among CD8+ T cells. At doses from 0.1 to 3.0 mg/kg, clonal expansion was seen in both CD4+ and CD8+ blood T cells between baseline and week 6. After ivuxolimab, CD8+ T cells had more expanded clones than CD4+ T cells on average. Low levels of normalized T-cell clonal expansion were also seen in some nonresponding patients. Antigen specificity was not determined for the clonally expanded peripheral T cells.

To sequence the TCRbeta CDR3 region, genomic DNA was isolated from the sorted cells. TCRbeta CDR3 regions were sequenced using the immunoSEQ Assay. The immuneACCESS repertoire file appears here via TCRdb, limited to in-frame rearrangements. These files lack a portion of the clones; in checked studies, under half of the deficit traces to unresolved V genes, and the cause of the others is not known. The sample yields 65,000 to 80,000 clones; approximately 86% were counted once. In total, the top ten clones hold roughly 0.79% of the sample. Patients with a history of autoimmune disease or receiving systemic immunosuppression were excluded from the trial. Peripheral blood for TCR sequencing was collected from all dose cohorts at baseline, on cycle 4 day 1, and on cycle 7 day 1. Samples came from an open-label, multicenter, first-in-human phase I dose-escalation trial of ivuxolimab. Adults with locally advanced or metastatic melanoma, renal cell carcinoma, hepatocellular carcinoma or head and neck squamous cell carcinoma were enrolled in the trial. CD4+ and CD8+ T cells were sorted separately from peripheral blood before TCR sequencing.

CDR1 and CDR2 (SEHNR, FQNEAQ) derive from the germline V gene (reference sequence). The CDR3 sequence holds 12 residues, the cysteine and phenylalanine included. The retained sequence is limited to the CDR3, 36 bases, with the frame set at the first base. V was cut back by 7 bases and J by 0 bases, leaving a gap of 6 bases between them. Remarks on this clone: The antigen this receptor binds is unknown. No base quality information exists; no much larger clone differs at one position.

This TCR derives from an adult with an advanced solid tumor such as melanoma, head and neck, liver or kidney cancer. The specimen comprised CD4+ or CD8+ T cells sorted from blood, sampled in a trial of the OX40 agonist ivuxolimab. The chain was built from TRBV7-9 and TRBJ1-1, with an unclear D gene assignment. The nucleotide sequence is TGTGCCAGCAACAGAATGAACACTGAAGCTTTCTTT. Translated, it gives CASNRMNTEAFF.